The T cell receptor (beta chain) under discussion was sequenced for a study of blood T cell repertoires in COVID-19. Profiled with immunoSEQ multiplex PCR; TCRdb holds only in-frame clones, not every one. The sample has hundreds of thousands of clones; 75% to 90% are singletons. The CDR3 sequence is 11 residues long. Germline CDR1 reads MNHEY; CDR2 reads SVGAGI. V shed 7 bases and J shed 7 bases, with 10 bases lying between them. Sequencing used peripheral blood. This sequence joins TRBV6-5 and TRBJ1-2; D is possibly TRBD1 (5 bases). This receptor was obtained from a woman under 40 with active or convalescent COVID-19. The CDR3 sequence is CASKGRPGYTF. DNA for the CDR3: TGTGCCAGCAAGGGGAGGCCTGGCTACACCTTC.